The rows below give T cell receptor beta chains drawn from one sample of a study of shared clonotypes between healthy human individuals. Profiling relied on immunoSEQ multiplex PCR, and the TCRdb table lists in-frame clones only, not all of them. The sample records about 230,000 clones, 65% being singletons. The material sequenced was memory CD4+ T cells sorted from blood. These receptors all stem from a man aged 25 to 40 in good health. The CDR3 runs from the conserved cysteine through the conserved F or W. The size entry is marked missing in some rows and otherwise reads once, few, many or a size class.

13 once TRBJ2-5 TRBV7-3 CASSLNAWETQYF
15 few TRBJ2-2 TRBV10-3 CAISGQGAVTGELFF
15 - TRBJ2-3 TRBV7-2 CASSPLAGGTDTQYF
16 - TRBJ1-4 TRBV5-1 CASSPLGLTTNEKLFF
14 - TRBJ1-1 TRBV28 CASTSGGTNTEAFF
14 - TRBJ2-7 TRBV11-2 CASSGSGGTSEQYF
13 - TRBJ2-5 TRBV5-1 CASSIGVGETQYF
16 - TRBJ2-2 TRBV9 CASSVVPGGATGELFF
13 - TRBJ2-2 TRBV7-9 CASSLRETGELFF
15 - TRBJ2-1 TRBV19 CASSIDGRALNEQFF
15 - TRBJ1-1 TRBV28 CASSQSGVENTEAFF
13 - TRBJ1-2 TRBV19 CASSTQGNYGYTF
15 few TRBJ2-3 TRBV5-1 CASSKGTSDTDTQYF
19 - TRBJ2-5 TRBV15 CATSRLQSRQTRIQETQYF
15 - TRBJ1-5 TRBV19 CASRTTGAAGQPQHF
13 - TRBJ1-1 TRBV2 CASSHPGPDTAFF
16 few TRBJ1-5 TRBV15 CATSRDRQGAAQPQHF
12 - TRBJ1-1 TRBV11-1 CASSYYSTEAFF
15 - TRBJ1-2 TRBV27 CASRGTGALNYGYTF
13 many TRBJ2-7 TRBV5-4 CASSKEAAYEQYF
12 - TRBJ2-7 TRBV7-8 CASSSVSYEQYF
14 few TRBJ2-5 TRBV5-6 CASSYRDSQETQYF
18 - TRBJ2-5 TRBV9 CASSPPPGTRGLQETQYF
17 - TRBJ2-5 TRBV28 CASTGTSGRAGQETQYF
15 few TRBJ2-1 TRBV9 CASSVAGASYNEQFF
12 few TRBJ2-5 TRBV15 CATSRATETQYF
14 few TRBJ1-2 TRBV2 CASSGDTANYGYTF
13 - TRBJ2-7 TRBV19 CASSIGLTYEQYF
13 few TRBJ2-6 TRBV7-2 CASMTAGANVLTF
12 - TRBJ2-3 TRBV6-4 CASSDSGGTQYF
14 few TRBJ1-4 TRBV2 CASSADRGVEKLFF
17 - TRBJ2-1 TRBV13 CASSLVAGLAGYNEQFF
14 few TRBJ2-4 TRBV6-5 CASRVPGPRNIQYF
13 - TRBJ2-5 TRBV29-1 CSVERTGRETQYF
13 - TRBJ2-7 TRBV7-2 CASSPRLVYEQYF
13 once TRBJ2-1 TRBV12-5 CASRLWDNNEQFF
16 once TRBJ2-3 TRBV7-8 CASSRRAGGSTDTQYF
13 - TRBJ1-1 TRBV5-1 CASSLTGNTEAFF
14 few TRBJ1-1 TRBV25-1 CASSETVADTEAFF
13 few TRBJ1-5 TRBV29-1 CSVAGYSNQPQHF
14 - TRBJ2-5 TRBV11-2 CASSLAGNLETQYF
14 - TRBJ2-2 TRBV7-2 CASSLVPPPGELFF
14 - TRBJ2-5 TRBV6-6 CASSFATGEETQYF
15 few TRBJ1-5 TRBV29-1 CSVLLAGFSNQPQHF
15 - TRBJ2-7 TRBV19 CASSTGQGTSVEQYF